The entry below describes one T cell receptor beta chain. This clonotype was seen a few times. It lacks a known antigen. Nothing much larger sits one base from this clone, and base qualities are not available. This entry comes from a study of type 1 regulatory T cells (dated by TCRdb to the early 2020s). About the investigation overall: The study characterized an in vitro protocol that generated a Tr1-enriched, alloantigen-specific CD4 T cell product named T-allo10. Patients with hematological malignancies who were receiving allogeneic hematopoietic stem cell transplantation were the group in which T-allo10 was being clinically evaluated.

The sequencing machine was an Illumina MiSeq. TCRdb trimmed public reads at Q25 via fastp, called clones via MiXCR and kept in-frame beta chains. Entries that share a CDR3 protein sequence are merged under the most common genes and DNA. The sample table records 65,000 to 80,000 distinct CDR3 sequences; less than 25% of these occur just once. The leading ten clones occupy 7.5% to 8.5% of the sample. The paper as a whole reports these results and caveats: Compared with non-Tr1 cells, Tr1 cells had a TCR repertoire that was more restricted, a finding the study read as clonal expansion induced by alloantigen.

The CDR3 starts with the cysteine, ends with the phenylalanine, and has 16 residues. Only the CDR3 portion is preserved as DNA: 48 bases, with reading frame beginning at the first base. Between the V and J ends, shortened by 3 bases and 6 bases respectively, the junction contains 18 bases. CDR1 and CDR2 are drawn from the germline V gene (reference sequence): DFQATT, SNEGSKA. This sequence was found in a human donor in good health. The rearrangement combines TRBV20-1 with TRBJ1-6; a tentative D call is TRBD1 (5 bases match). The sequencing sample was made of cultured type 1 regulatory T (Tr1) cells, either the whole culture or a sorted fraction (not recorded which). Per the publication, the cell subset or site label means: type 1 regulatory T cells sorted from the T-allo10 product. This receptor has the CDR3 CSASRTRVVSNSPLHF. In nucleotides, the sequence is TGCAGTGCTAGTCGGACCAGGGTAGTGAGTAATTCACCCCTCCACTTT.